This TCR beta chain was captured in a study of blood T cell repertoires in COVID-19. Profiling relied on immunoSEQ multiplex PCR, and the TCRdb table lists in-frame clones only, not all of them. The data show roughly 290,000 clones, around nine tenths seen once. The sample taken for sequencing was peripheral blood. The sequence derives from a woman in her 30s with COVID-19, enrolled during active disease.

The DNA for the CDR3 is TGTGCCAGCAGCTCCTTTGACTCGAACACCGGGGAGCTGTTTTTT. Its translation is CASSSFDSNTGELFF. The chain couples TRBV5-6 to TRBJ2-2; D gene ambiguous. The length of the CDR3 is 15 residues. Germline-derived CDR1 and CDR2 are SGHDT and YYEEEE. Trimming took off 3 bases at V and 0 bases at J, with 9 bases between the two ends.